What follows is one T cell receptor (beta chain) and its context. This sample is drawn from a study of blood T cell repertoires in COVID-19. Clinical histories supplied by participants themselves formed the basis of cohort assignment. The authors' processing: By means of reference gene primer amplification, nucleated cell counts were estimated. Assay used: immunoSEQ multiplex PCR; TCRdb lists only in-frame clones, some missing. V, J and clone size reflect that table, while D and trimming were determined from the DNA. The sample carries fewer than 250,000 clones, about 90% recorded once. This sequence was found in a man younger than 40 who had been exposed to COVID-19. The sample comprised PBMCs or T cells enriched from blood (not recorded which).

The chain's CDR3 is CASSVNSANEKLFF. CDR3 sequence (DNA): TGTGCCAGCAGCGTAAACAGTGCTAATGAAAAACTGTTTTTT. The chain carries TRBV9 and TRBJ1-4; no clear D. This CDR3 has 14 amino acids. Germline loops: CDR1 SGDLS, CDR2 YYNGEE. Trimming shortened V by 1 base and J by 3 bases, and 7 bases separated the two germline ends.